This T cell receptor (beta chain) derives from a study of T cells in women clearing cervical HPV infection. Overall study context: Blood came at first lesion visit for cases, post-clearance for controls. Study-wide findings and caveats: Combining TCR richness with V gene abundances gave approximately 0.8 AUC. Controls had more TRBV6-7 (approximately 0.15%) than cases (approximately 0.11%). Repertoire richness, not evenness, was significantly elevated in CIN3+ cases versus controls.

As to this clone: Its specificity is unknown. The CDR3 extends 3 residues past the end of the read, so its final part is completed from the germline J gene.

The repertoire was sequenced with immunoSEQ multiplex PCR; TCRdb's copy has only in-frame clones and lacks some. This table holds 36,000 or so clones. This CDR3 has 15 amino acids. In germline, CDR1 is DFQATT, CDR2 SNEGSKA (reference sequence). Trimming removed 5 bases from V and 4 bases from J; junction bases left unmatched: 12. The sequence was obtained from a woman between 18 and 69 years old with a cervical HPV16 infection that either progressed to CIN3+ or cleared (not recorded which). The sample was blood buffy coat. The chain recombines TRBV20-1 with TRBJ2-3, with 7 bases lining up with TRBD2. The sequenced CDR3 bases are TGCAGTGCTGGTGGGGGGGGGATAGAAGCAGATACG. Encoded protein: CSAGGGGIEADT. The CDR3, in full, reads CSAGGGGIEADTQYF.